This T cell receptor (beta chain) originates from a study of cytomegalovirus exposure and HLA in healthy donors (dated by TCRdb to 2016 to 2017). Study-wide context: An earlier analysis of approximately 550 of the donors reported approximately 300 Gb of sequence data and 100 million to 130 million unique TCR beta sequences from about 179 million T cells. Because of strong linkage in the cohort, roughly five DR-DQ haplotypes were treated as single units for association and clustering. The study was designed to test whether signatures of past pathogen exposure could be identified by cataloging public T cell receptors. Alongside the repertoire data, information on donor age, sex, ethnicity and CMV serostatus was compiled. A later analysis re-examined previously published TCR beta repertoires from just over 650 donors and added high-resolution HLA genotyping to investigate patterns of TCR occurrence. The later analysis used no new phenotypic data to find candidate immune exposures, relying instead on TCR beta sequences and their occurrence across donors. To decide whether each TCR beta V gene segment behaved as functional or pseudogenic, an earlier analysis of fewer than 750 of the donors relied on high-throughput TCR beta sequencing. Besides the first cohort of under 700 subjects, a separate validation cohort made up of about 120 different subjects was used. About 300 gigabases of sequencing data and approximately 85 million unique TCR sequences were included in an early release covering about 700 HLA-typed donors. All discovery cohort repertoires had been generated using a single sequencing platform. A later genetic analysis used genome-wide SNP genotypes for about three fifths of the roughly 700 donors, treating that subset as a discovery cohort. Both class I and class II loci were covered by HLA typing, at four-digit resolution. To predict cytomegalovirus infection status, the study brought together high-throughput TCR immunosequencing, statistical association of individual TCRs with disease status, and machine learning. Typing coverage varied by locus: roughly 620-640 donors for A, B, C, DRB1 and DQB1; roughly 560 for DQA1; about 600 for DPA1; about 450 for DPB1. The T cell repertoires of 700 or so subjects were profiled by immunosequencing and related to cytomegalovirus serostatus. Among almost 400 genotyped donors of the cohort, an average of around 240,000 unique TCR beta nucleotide sequences were sequenced per donor, roughly 18% of them non-productive. Of the 300 to 500 genotyped donors, less than 90% were placed in the genetic ancestry cluster associated with self-reported Caucasian donors.

In total, around 600 healthy bone marrow donors made up the cohort. All cohort members were sampled while nominally healthy, although unrecorded immune exposures were likely present. Of the approximately 700 cohort members, approximately 280 had positive CMV serostatus and 350 to 450 had negative CMV serostatus, and CMV serostatus was not recorded for the donor. Every donor gave a peripheral blood sample, and the peripheral blood mononuclear cells from that sample were used for TCR beta sequencing. The Qiagen DNeasy Blood Extraction Kit was used to extract genomic DNA from the blood cell samples. Receptors were amplified or captured by the immunoSEQ multiplex PCR assay. A mixture of 60 forward primers for TCR Vbeta segments and 13 reverse primers for TCR Jbeta segments was used in the multiplex PCR. The CDR3 region of rearranged TCR beta genes was amplified from genomic DNA by a multiplex PCR assay. The Illumina HiSeq System was used to sequence the amplified TCR beta libraries as 87-base-pair reads. From the authors' description of their analysis: In a later analysis, approximately 74 million unique TCR beta chains were counted across the 500 to 700 repertoires, and some 10 million of these chains were shared by at least two donors. A nearest-neighbor algorithm error-corrected the raw reads and collapsed the reads into unique sequences, merging closely related sequences to remove PCR and sequencing errors. To assign V, D and J gene segments, CDR3 sequences were aligned to IMGT reference sequences. For a sequence to be retained, a match of at least six nucleotides to both a V gene segment and a J gene segment was required. A rearrangement counted as productive if the CDR3 had no stop codons and remained in frame with V and J, and every other rearrangement counted as non-productive. CDR3 was defined by IMGT convention, running from the second conserved V-encoded cysteine to the conserved J-encoded phenylalanine. In an earlier analysis of more than 550 of the donors, sequences lacking an unambiguous match to a single V gene segment were excluded. In an earlier analysis of almost 600 of the donors, a V segment was called functional when productive rearrangements were above 56.7%, and segregating when the standard deviation between donors exceeded 5%. A statistical classification framework was built for diagnosing cytomegalovirus status from the catalog of TCR beta chain sequences. V and J gene assignment, in a later analysis, came from comparing TCR nucleotide sequences with IMGT/GENE-DB human TR gene sequences. In a later analysis, CDR3 sequences and most-parsimonious VDJ recombination scenarios were assigned using the TCRdist pipeline. In a later analysis, each TCR beta chain was defined by its CDR3 amino acid sequence together with its V-gene family, and reads without a unique V-gene family were excluded. To address suspected cross-contamination and a sequencing artifact, a later analysis removed under 600 highly shared, low-generation-probability nucleotide sequences. In a later analysis, a clonal expansion index for each public chain was calculated from normalized within-repertoire ranks of inferred template counts. In a later analysis, generation probabilities were computed with a VDJ recombination model fitted to out-of-frame rearrangements, and the resulting probabilities were checked against IGoR. In a later analysis, TCR-TCR, TCR-HLA and TCR-CMV co-occurrence was scored with hypergeometric tests, and a repertoire-size bias correction was applied to TCR pairs. To estimate false discovery rates, a later analysis permuted the HLA or CMV assignments 20 times. In a later analysis, co-occurring TCRs were grouped with DBSCAN, and TCRdist sequence similarity was added when clustering was performed within HLA-allele-positive subsets. Repertoires with fewer than 30,000 or more than 120,000 public chains, plus five repertoires with anomalous nucleotide sharing, were excluded from co-occurrence clustering. Sourced from immuneACCESS, this table was stored by TCRdb with only in-frame sequences that have V and J called. A share of the clones is absent; for the studies checked, an unresolved V gene accounts for under half, and the remainder has no known explanation. For V, J and clone size, that table is used; D and trimming come from the DNA. The sample records fewer than 70,000 clones, 65% to 90% of which are singletons. The ten largest clones take up more than 1.5% of the sample.

On this clone: The antigen it binds to is not known. Base qualities are not provided; no much larger clone lies one nucleotide away.

Spanning cysteine to phenylalanine, the CDR3 consists of 14 amino acids. CDR3 DNA only is kept here, 42 bases in frame from base 1. After removal of 5 bases from V and 8 bases from J, the junction retains 8 bases not matched to a gene. CDR1 and CDR2, looked up from the germline V gene (reference sequence), are SEHNR and FQNEAQ. General study outcomes and caveats: A total of about 150 TCR beta chains were listed by the study as associated with cytomegalovirus. Because some donors lacked HLA typing at each locus, the association tests relied only on the typed subset. At a false discovery rate of 0.05, a later analysis linked 15,000 to 20,000 TCR beta sequences to specific HLA alleles. In this cohort, only TCR beta chains were sequenced, and detectable features were limited by the absence of alpha or paired-chain data. Across donors, most TCR sequences were observed very rarely, whereas some public TCRs were present in many individuals. When HLA alleles, especially DR and DQ, strongly co-occurred, attributing TCR associations to individual alleles was difficult. In a later analysis, most CMV-associated TCR beta chains were found to appear HLA-restricted, with HLA associations seemingly driven largely by CMV exposure. Immune exposure information for the cohort was limited to CMV serostatus. A later analysis found that HLA-associated TCR beta chains were more clonally expanded and had lower generation probabilities than equally common non-associated chains. In a later analysis, several top co-occurrence clusters were reported to appear linked to parvovirus B19, influenza, CMV and Epstein-Barr virus. Because the 87-base-pair reads could not distinguish some IMGT-functional V segments, including TRBV6-2 and TRBV6-3, those segments were excluded. Roughly uniform sequencing depth across donors was assumed in presence/absence analyses, although this assumption may not hold. An association between a missense DCLRE1C variant and V-gene and J-gene trimming of TCR beta chains was found in a later genetic analysis and replicated in an independent cohort. Correlated functional status among segregating V segments might reflect linkage disequilibrium, but an unknown experimental factor could not be ruled out. The sequencing pipeline was judged likely to have produced a cluster of highly shared sequence variants as a technical artifact. Three of the identified cytomegalovirus-associated TCR beta chains were confirmed in vitro to be specific for cytomegalovirus antigens. The classifier was reported to diagnose cytomegalovirus status with high specificity and sensitivity in both the original cohort and the validation cohort. Broadly in line with IMGT annotations, most TCR beta V segments showed up in productive rearrangements about 87% or about 30% of the time in an earlier analysis of 587 of the donors. Because counts were too low, seventeen rarely observed V segments, including chromosome 9 orphons, were left out of the earlier analysis of 500 to 750 of the donors. A further reported finding was that TCR beta sequences accurately predicted the HLA-A and HLA-B alleles for most subjects in the first cohort. In a later analysis, TCR association rates were found to vary across HLA loci, with the most associated TCRs seen for DRB1 alleles and the fewest for HLA-C alleles. The authors suggested that the approach could potentially be generalized to other disease states and immunological phenotypes. A later genetic analysis reported fewer N-insertions in productive TCRs among donors in an Asian-associated ancestry cluster than the roughly 720-donor mean.

The receptor chain draws on TRBV7-9 and TRBJ2-1, with TRBD1 matching 8 junction bases. Sequenced input: PBMCs. The receptor's source is a human donor in good health. At the DNA level, the sequence is TGTGCCAGCAGCCTGGACAGGGCTTTAGATGAGCAGTTCTTC. Its translation is CASSLDRALDEQFF.